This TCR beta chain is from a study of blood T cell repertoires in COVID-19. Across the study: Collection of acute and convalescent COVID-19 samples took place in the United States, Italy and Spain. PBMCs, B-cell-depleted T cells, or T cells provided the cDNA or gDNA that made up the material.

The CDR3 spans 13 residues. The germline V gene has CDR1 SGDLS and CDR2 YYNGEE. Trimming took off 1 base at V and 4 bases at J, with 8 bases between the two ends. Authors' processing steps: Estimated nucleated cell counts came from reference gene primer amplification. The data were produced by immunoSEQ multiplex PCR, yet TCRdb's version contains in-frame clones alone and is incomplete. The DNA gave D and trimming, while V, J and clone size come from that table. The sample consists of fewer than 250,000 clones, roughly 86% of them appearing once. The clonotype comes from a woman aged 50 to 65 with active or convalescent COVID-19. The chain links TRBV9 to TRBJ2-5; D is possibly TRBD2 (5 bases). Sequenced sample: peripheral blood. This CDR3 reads CASSVRGRETQYF. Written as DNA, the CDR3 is TGTGCCAGCAGCGTACGAGGGAGAGAGACCCAGTACTTC. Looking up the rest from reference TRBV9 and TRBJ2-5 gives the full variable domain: DSGVTQTPKHLITATGQRVTLRCSPRSGDLSVYWYQQSLDQGLQFLIQYYNGEERAKGNILERFSAQQFPDLHSELNLSSLELGDSALYFCASSVRGRETQYFGPGTRLLVL.